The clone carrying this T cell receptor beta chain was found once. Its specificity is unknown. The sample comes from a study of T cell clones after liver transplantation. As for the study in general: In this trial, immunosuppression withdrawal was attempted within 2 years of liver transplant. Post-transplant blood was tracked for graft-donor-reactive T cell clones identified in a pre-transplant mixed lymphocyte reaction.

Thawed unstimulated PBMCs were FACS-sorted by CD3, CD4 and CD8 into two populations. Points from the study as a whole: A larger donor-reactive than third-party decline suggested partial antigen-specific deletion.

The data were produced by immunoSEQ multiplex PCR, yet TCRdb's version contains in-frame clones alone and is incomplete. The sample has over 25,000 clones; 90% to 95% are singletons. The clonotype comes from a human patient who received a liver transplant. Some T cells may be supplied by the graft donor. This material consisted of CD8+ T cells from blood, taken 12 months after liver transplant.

The CDR3 reads CASSPGTGNYEQYF. In DNA form, the CDR3 reads TGTGCCAGCAGCCCGGGGACCGGAAACTACGAGCAGTACTTC. The chain combines TRBV13 with TRBJ2-7; D tentatively reads TRBD1 or TRBD2 (5 bases each). Per germline, CDR1 PRHDT and CDR2 FYEKMQ (reference sequence). Trimming removed 5 bases at V and 3 bases at J, with 14 bases between. This CDR3 has 14 amino acids.